This T cell receptor beta chain stems from a study of T cell responses to AZD1222 COVID-19 vaccine. CDR1 and CDR2 (germline): LNHDA, SQIVND (reference sequence). Trimming pared 4 bases from V and 2 bases from J, leaving 14 bases between. This CDR3 region has 15 residues. Assay: immunoSEQ multiplex PCR; the TCRdb copy retains only in-frame clones and omits some. The sample holds over 110,000 clones, 92% seen once. The source was peripheral blood, collected on day 0 of AZD1222 vaccination. This chain uses TRBV19 with TRBJ1-1; possibly TRBD1 for D (6 bases). This clonotype was obtained from an adult in good health. CDR3 amino acids: CASSTGQSANTEAFF. CDR3 nucleotides: TGTGCCAGTAGTACTGGACAGAGTGCTAACACTGAAGCTTTCTTT.